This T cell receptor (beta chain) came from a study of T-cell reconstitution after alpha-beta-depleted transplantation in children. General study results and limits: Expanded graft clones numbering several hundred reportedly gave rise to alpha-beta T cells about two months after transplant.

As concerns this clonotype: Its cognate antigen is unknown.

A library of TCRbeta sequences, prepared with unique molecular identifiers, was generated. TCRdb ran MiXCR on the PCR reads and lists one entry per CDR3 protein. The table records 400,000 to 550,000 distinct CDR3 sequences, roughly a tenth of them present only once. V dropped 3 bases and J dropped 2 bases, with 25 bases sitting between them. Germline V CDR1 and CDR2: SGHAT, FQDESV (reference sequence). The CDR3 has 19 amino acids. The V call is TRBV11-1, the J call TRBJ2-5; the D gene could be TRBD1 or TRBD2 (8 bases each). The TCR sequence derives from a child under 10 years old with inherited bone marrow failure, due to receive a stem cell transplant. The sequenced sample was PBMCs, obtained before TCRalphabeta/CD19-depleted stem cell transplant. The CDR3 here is CASSFSGQGLSGEQETQYF. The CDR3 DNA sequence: TGTGCCAGCAGCTTTTCAGGACAGGGTCTTAGCGGGGAACAAGAGACCCAGTACTTC.